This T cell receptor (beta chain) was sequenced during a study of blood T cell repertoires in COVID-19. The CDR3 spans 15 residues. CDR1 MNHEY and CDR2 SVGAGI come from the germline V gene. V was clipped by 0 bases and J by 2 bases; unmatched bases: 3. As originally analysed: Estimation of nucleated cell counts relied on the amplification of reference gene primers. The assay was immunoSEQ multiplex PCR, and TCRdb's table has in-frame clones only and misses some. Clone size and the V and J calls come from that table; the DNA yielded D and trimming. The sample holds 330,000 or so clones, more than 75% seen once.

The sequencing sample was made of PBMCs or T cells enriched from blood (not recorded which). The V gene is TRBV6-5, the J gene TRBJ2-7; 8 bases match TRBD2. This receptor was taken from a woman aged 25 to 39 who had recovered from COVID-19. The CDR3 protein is CASSYSPGGAYEQYF. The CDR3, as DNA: TGTGCCAGCAGTTACTCCCCGGGAGGGGCCTACGAGCAGTACTTC.